This T cell receptor beta chain was identified in a study of OX40 agonist ivuxolimab in advanced cancers. Turning to this clone: Other DNA sequences from this sample encode an identical CDR3 as well.

Assay used: immunoSEQ multiplex PCR; TCRdb lists only in-frame clones, some missing. The sample holds 80,000 to 90,000 clones; under 90% are singletons and the top ten take approximately 1.5%. Trimming removed 0 bases from V and 1 base from J; junction bases left unmatched: 8. The CDR3 consists of 20 residues. Germline V CDR1 and CDR2: LGHNA, YSLEER. The TCR sequence derives from an adult with an advanced solid tumor such as melanoma, head and neck, liver or kidney cancer. The sequenced sample was CD4+ or CD8+ T cells sorted from blood, obtained in a trial of the OX40 agonist ivuxolimab. The chain links TRBV4-3 to TRBJ2-6, with 11 bases matching TRBD1. CDR3 amino acids: CASSQDRGTGGFSGANVLTF. For the CDR3, the DNA is TGCGCCAGCAGCCAAGATAGGGGGACAGGGGGGTTTTCTGGGGCCAACGTCCTGACTTTC.